Each of the 2 T cell receptor beta chains below was sequenced from the same sample in a study of CD8+CD57+ T cells in acquired aplastic anemia. Investigators profiled TCR beta VDJ and CDR3 from genomic DNA template. Each CDR3 protein gets one entry after TCRdb re-called the reads with MiXCR. The sample records approximately 270,000 distinct CDR3 sequences, around 60% being singletons. Sequenced sample: sorted CD4+, CD8+, or CD8+CD57+ T cells (not recorded which) from PBMCs. The source is a human donor with severe aplastic anemia or a healthy control (not recorded which).

This clonotype came up once. This chain uses TRBV2 with TRBJ1-2; D gene unclear. Germline lookup yields CDR1 SNHLY and CDR2 FYNNEI. V lost 6 bases to trimming and J lost 4 bases, with 21 bases between them. The CDR3 totals 16 residues. The CDR3 loop reads CASRLDAGGSGYGYTF. The CDR3 nucleotides are TGTGCCAGCAGGCTAGACGCGGGAGGCTCCGGCTATGGCTACACCTTC.

The chain links TRBV2 to TRBJ2-7; TRBD2 might be the D (5 bases). Trimming removed 6 bases at V and 0 bases at J, with 12 bases between. CDR3 length equals 14 residues. The V gene's germline CDR1 is SNHLY and CDR2 FYNNEI. The DNA of the CDR3 is TGTGCCAGCAGGAGCTCGGGATACTCCTACGAGCAGTACTTC. It yields the protein CASRSSGYSYEQYF.